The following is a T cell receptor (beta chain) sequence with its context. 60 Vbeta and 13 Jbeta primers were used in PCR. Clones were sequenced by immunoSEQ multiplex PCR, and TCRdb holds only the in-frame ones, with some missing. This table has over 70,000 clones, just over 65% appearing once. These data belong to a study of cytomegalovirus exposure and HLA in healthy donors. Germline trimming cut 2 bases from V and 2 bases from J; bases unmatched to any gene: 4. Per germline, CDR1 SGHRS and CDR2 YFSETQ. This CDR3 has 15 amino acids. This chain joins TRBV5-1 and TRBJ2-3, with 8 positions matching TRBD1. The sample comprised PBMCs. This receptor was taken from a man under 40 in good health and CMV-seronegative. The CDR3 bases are TGCGCCAGCAGCTTTCGGGACAGGCTCACAGATACGCAGTATTTT. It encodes CASSFRDRLTDTQYF.